The present entry profiles one T cell receptor beta chain with its context. Its antigen is still unknown. 60 Vbeta and 13 Jbeta primers were used in PCR. Original processing methods: About 88 million unique TCR beta chains, about 11 million of them shared, were counted by a later analysis. Assay used: immunoSEQ multiplex PCR; TCRdb lists only in-frame clones, some missing. The DNA gave D and trimming, while V, J and clone size come from that table. The sample consists of 100,000 or so clones, approximately 77% of them appearing once. The sample is drawn from a study of cytomegalovirus exposure and HLA in healthy donors. Study-wide points: In vitro checks showed that a few CMV-associated chains really do target CMV antigens. In a later analysis, TCR association rates varied by HLA locus: DRB1 most, HLA-C fewest.

Per germline, CDR1 SGHNT and CDR2 YENEEA. The V segment lost 4 bases and the J segment 7 bases; nucleotides outside the gene matches: 1. The CDR3 length is 13 residues. The source material was PBMCs. This clonotype was sampled from a male donor in good health and CMV-seropositive. J is TRBJ1-4 and V is TRBV11-3; 9 nucleotides line up with TRBD1. Written as DNA, the CDR3 is TGTGCCAGCAGCTCGGACAGGGGTGAAAAACTGTTTTTT. Its protein is CASSSDRGEKLFF.